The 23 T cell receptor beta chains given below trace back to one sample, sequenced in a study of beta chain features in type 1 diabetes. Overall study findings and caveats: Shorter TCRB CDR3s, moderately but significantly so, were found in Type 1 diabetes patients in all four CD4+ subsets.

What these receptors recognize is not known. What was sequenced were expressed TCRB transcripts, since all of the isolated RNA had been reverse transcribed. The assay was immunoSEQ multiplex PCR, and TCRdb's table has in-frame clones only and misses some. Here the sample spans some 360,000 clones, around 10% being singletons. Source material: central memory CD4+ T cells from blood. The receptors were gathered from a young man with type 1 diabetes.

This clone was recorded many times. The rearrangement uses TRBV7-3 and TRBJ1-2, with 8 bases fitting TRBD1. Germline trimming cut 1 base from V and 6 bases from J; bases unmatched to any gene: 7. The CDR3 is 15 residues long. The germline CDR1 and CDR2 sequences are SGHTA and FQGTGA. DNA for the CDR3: TGTGCCAGCAGCTTAAACAGGGGGAGTCCCGATGGCTACACCTTC. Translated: CASSLNRGSPDGYTF. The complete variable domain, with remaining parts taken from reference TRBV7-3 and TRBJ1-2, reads GAGVSQTPSNKVTEKGKYVELRCDPISGHTALYWYRQSLGQGPEFLIYFQGTGAADDSGLPNDRFFAVRPEGSVSTLKIQRTERGDSAVYLCASSLNRGSPDGYTFGSGTRLTVV.

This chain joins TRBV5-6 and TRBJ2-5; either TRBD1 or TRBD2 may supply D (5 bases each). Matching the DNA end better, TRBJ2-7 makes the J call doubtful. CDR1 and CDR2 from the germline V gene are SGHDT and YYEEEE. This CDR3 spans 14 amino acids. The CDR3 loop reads CASSFRGVAYEQYF. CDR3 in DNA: TGTGCCAGCAGCTTCCGAGGGGTAGCCTACGAGCAGTACTTC.

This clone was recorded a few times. CDR3 protein: CASRQSLDYEQYF. In DNA form, the CDR3 reads TGTGCCAGCAGGCAAAGCTTAGACTACGAGCAGTACTTC. The chain couples TRBV6-6 to TRBJ2-7; D gene uncertain. CDR3 size: 13 residues. Trimming took 6 bases from V and 3 from J, leaving 12 bases between them. Germline loops: CDR1 MNHNY, CDR2 SVGAGI (reference sequence).

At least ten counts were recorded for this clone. This CDR3 is CASSLSGGGGYTF. In DNA form, the CDR3 reads TGTGCCAGCAGCCTATCTGGGGGCGGGGGCTACACCTTC. This chain connects TRBV14 to TRBJ1-2; possible D gene TRBD1, 6 bases. Germline CDR1 and CDR2: SGHDN and FVKESK. Trimming left V 4 bases short and J 8 bases short, with 14 bases between. The CDR3 length is 13 residues.

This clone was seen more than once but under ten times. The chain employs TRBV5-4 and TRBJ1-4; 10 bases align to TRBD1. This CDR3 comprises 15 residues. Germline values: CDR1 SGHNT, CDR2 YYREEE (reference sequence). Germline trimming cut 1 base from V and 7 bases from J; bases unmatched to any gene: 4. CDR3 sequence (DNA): TGTGCCAGCAGCTTGCTGACAGGGGGCGGTGAAAAACTGTTTTTT. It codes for CASSLLTGGGEKLFF.

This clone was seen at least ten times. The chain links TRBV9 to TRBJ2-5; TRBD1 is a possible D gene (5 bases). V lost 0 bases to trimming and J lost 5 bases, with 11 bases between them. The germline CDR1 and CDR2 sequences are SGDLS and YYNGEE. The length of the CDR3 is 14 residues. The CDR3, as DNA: TGTGCCAGCAGCGTAGCTCCAGGGTGGGAGACCCAGTACTTC. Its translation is CASSVAPGWETQYF.

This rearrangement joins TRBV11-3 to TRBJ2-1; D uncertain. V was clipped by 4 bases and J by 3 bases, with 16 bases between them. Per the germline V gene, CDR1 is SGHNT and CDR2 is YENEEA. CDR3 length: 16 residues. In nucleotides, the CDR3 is TGTGCCAGCAGCTCAGCTCGGTGGGGTAACTACAATGAGCAGTTCTTC. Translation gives CASSSARWGNYNEQFF.

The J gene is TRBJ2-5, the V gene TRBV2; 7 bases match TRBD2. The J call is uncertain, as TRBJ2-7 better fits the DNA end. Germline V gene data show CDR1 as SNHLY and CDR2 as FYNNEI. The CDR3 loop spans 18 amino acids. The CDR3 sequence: CASSYSFFAAGSSYEQYF. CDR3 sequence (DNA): TGTGCCAGCAGTTACTCTTTTTTTGCAGCGGGGAGCTCCTACGAGCAGTACTTC.

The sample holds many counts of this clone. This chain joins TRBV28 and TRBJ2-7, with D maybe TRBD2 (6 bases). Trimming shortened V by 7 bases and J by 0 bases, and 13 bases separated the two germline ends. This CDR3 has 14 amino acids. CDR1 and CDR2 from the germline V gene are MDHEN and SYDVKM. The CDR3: CASTIGGYSYEQYF. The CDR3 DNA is TGTGCCAGCACCATAGGAGGGTACTCCTACGAGCAGTACTTC.

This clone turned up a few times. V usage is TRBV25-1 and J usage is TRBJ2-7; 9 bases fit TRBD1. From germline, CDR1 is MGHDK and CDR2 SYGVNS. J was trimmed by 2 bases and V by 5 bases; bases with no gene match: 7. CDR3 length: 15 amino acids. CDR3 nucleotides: TGTGCCAGCAGTCCTGGACAGGGGAGGCCCTACGAGCAGTACTTC. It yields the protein CASSPGQGRPYEQYF.

The CDR3 reads CASSQQGANSGANVLTF. The CDR3 DNA follows: TGTGCCAGCTCACAGCAGGGGGCTAACTCTGGGGCCAACGTCCTGACTTTC. The chain combines TRBV18 with TRBJ2-6; 8 positions match TRBD1. The germline V gene encodes CDR1 KGHSH and CDR2 LQKENI. This CDR3 is 17 amino acids long. V shed 4 bases and J 0 bases; nucleotides not matched to a gene: 5.

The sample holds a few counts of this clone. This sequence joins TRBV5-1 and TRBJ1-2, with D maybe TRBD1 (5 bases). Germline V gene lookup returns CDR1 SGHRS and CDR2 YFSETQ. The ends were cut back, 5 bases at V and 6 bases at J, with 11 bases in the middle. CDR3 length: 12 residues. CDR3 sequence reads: CASRLDNDGYTF. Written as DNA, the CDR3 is TGCGCCAGCAGGCTGGACAATGATGGCTACACCTTC. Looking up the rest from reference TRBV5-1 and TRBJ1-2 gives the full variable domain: KAGVTQTPRYLIKTRGQQVTLSCSPISGHRSVSWYQQTPGQGLQFLFEYFSETQRNKGNFPGRFSGRQFSNSRSEMNVSTLELGDSALYLCASRLDNDGYTFGSGTRLTVV.

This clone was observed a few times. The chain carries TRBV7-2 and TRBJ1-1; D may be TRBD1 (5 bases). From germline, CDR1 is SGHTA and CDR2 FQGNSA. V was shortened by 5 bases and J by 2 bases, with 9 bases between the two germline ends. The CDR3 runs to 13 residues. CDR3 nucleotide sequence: TGTGCCAGCAGCCTACAGGCAAACACTGAAGCTTTCTTT. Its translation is CASSLQANTEAFF.

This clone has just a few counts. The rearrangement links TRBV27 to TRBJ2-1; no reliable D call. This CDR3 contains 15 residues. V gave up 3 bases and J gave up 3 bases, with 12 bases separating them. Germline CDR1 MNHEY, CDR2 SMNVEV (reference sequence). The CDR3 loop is CASSLTHGIYNEQFF. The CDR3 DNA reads TGTGCCAGCAGTTTGACACATGGTATCTACAATGAGCAGTTCTTC.

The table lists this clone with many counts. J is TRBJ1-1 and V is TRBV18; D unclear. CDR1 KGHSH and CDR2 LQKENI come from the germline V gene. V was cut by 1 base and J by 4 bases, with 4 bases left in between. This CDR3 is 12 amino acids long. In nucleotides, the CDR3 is TGTGCCAGCTCACCACTATCCACTGAAGCTTTCTTT. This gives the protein CASSPLSTEAFF. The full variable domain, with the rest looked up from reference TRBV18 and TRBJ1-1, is NAGVMQNPRHLVRRRGQEARLRCSPMKGHSHVYWYRQLPEEGLKFMVYLQKENIIDESGMPKERFSAEFPKEGPSILRIQQVVRGDSAAYFCASSPLSTEAFFGQGTRLTVV.

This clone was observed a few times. The CDR3 sequence: CASIRDSGNTIYF. CDR3 nucleotide sequence: TGTGCCAGCATTAGGGACTCTGGAAACACCATATATTTT. The chain joins TRBV2 to TRBJ1-3; no clear D. There are 13 residues in the CDR3. The V end lost 7 bases, the J end lost 0 bases, and 7 bases lay between the germline ends. CDR1 and CDR2 (germline): SNHLY, FYNNEI.

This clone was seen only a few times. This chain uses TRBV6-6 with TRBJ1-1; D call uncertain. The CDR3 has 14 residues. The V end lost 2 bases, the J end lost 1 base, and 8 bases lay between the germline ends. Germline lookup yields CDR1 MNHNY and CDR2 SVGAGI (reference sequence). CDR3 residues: CASSYSRENTEAFF. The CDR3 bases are TGTGCCAGCAGTTACAGTAGGGAGAACACTGAAGCTTTCTTT.

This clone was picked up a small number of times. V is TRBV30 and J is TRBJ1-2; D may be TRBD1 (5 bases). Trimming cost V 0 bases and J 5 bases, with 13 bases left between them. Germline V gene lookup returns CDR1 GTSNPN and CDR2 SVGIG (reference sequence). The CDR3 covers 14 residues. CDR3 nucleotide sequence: TGTGCCTGGAGTGTACTAACAGGTCCTTATGGCTACACCTTC. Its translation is CAWSVLTGPYGYTF.

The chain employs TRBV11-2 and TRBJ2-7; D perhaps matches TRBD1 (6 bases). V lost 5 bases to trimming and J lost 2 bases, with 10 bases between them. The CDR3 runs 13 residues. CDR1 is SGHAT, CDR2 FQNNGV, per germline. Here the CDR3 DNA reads TGTGCCAGCAGCCCGCCAGGGGCCTACGAGCAGTACTTC. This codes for CASSPPGAYEQYF.

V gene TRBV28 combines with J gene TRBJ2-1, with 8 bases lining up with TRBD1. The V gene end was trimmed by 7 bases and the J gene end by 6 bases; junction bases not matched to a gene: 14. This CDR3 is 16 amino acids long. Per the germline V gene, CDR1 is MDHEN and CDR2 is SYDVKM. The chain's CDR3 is CASKTGGYGYVNEQFF. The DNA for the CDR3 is TGTGCCAGCAAAACAGGGGGTTATGGGTACGTCAATGAGCAGTTCTTC.

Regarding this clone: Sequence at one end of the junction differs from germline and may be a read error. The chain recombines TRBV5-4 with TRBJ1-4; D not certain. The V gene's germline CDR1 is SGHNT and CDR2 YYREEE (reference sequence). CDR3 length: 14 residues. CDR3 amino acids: CASSQDSANEKLFF. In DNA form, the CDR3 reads TGCGCCAGCAGCCAAGATTCGGCTAATGAAAAACTGTTTTTT.

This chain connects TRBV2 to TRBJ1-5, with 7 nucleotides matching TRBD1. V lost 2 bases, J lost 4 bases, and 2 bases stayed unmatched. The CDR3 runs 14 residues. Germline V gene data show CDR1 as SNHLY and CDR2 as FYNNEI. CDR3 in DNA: TGTGCCAGCAGTGAACAGGGGGGGAATCAGCCCCAGCATTTT. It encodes CASSEQGGNQPQHF.

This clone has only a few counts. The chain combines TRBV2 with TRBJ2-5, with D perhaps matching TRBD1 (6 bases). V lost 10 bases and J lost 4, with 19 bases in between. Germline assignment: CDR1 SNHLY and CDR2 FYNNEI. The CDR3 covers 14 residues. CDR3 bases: TGTGCCACCCGGGACATATCGACTCGAGAGACCCAGTACTTC. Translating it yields CATRDISTRETQYF.